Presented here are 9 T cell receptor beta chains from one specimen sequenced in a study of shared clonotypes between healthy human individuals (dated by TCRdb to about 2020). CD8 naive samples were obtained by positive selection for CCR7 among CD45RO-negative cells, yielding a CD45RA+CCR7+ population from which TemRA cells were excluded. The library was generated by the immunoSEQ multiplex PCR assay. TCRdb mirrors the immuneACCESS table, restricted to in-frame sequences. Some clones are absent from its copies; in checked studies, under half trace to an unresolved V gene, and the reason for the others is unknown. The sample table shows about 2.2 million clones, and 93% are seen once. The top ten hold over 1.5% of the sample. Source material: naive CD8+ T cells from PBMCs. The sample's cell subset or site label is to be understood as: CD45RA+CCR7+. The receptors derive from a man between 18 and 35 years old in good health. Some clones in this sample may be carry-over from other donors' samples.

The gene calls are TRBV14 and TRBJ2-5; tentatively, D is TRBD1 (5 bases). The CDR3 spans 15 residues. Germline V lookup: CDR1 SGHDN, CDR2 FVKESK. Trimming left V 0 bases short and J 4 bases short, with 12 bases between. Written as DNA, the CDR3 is TGTGCCAGCAGCCAAGATGGGCTAGGGGCAGAGACCCAGTACTTC. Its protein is CASSQDGLGAETQYF.

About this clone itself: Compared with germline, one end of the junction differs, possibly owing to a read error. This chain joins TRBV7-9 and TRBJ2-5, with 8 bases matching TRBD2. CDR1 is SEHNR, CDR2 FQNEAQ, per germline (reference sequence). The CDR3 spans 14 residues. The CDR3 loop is CASSIAGSQETQYF. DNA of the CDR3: TGTGCCAGCAGCATAGCGGGGAGCCAAGAGACCCAGTACTTC.

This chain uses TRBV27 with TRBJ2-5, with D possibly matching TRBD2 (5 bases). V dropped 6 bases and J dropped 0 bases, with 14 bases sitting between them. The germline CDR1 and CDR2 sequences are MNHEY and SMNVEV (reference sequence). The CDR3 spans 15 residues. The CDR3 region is CASRLEQTDQETQYF. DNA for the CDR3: TGTGCCAGCAGACTAGAACAGACCGACCAAGAGACCCAGTACTTC.

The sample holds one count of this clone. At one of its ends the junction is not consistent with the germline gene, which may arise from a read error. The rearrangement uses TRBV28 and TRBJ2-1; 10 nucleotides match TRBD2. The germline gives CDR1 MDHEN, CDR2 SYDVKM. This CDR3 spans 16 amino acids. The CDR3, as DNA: TGTGCCAGTAGGGGAGCGGGAGGGCCCTCCAACAATGAGCAGTTCTTC. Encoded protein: CASRGAGGPSNNEQFF.

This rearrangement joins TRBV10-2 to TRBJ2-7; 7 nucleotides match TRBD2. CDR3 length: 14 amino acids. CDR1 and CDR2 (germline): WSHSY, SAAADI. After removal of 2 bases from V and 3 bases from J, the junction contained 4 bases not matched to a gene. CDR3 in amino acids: CASSEGLGSYEQYF. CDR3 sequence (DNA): TGCGCCAGCAGTGAGGGACTAGGAAGCTACGAGCAGTACTTC.

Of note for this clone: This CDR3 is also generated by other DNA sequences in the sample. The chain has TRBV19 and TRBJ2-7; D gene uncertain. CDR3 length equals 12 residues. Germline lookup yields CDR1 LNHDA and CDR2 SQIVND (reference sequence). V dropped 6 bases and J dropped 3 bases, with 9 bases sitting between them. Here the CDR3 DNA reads TGTGCCAGTAGCCCGCGTGGCTACGAGCAGTACTTC. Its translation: CASSPRGYEQYF.

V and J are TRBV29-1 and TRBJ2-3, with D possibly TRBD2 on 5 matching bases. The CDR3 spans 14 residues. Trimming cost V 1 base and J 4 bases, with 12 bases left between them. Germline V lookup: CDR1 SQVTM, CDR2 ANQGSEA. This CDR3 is CSVEGYGIADTQYF. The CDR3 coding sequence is TGCAGCGTTGAAGGATACGGGATAGCAGATACGCAGTATTTT.

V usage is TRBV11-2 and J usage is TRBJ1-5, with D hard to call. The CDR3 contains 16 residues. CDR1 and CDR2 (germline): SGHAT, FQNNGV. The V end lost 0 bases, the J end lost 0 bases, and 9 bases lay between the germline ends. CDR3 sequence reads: CASSLDPQNSNQPQHF. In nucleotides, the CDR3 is TGTGCCAGCAGCTTAGATCCCCAGAATAGCAATCAGCCCCAGCATTTT.

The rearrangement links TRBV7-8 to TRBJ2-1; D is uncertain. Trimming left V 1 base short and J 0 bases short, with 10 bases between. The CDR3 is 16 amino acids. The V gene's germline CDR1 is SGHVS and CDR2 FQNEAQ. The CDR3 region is CASSLGGHFSYNEQFF. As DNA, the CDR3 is TGTGCCAGCAGCTTAGGGGGTCACTTCTCCTACAATGAGCAGTTCTTC. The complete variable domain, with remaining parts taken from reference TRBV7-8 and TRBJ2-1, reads GAGVSQSPRYKVAKRGQDVALRCDPISGHVSLFWYQQALGQGPEFLTYFQNEAQLDKSGLPSDRFFAERPEGSVSTLKIQRTQQEDSAVYLCASSLGGHFSYNEQFFGPGTRLTVL.